This T cell receptor (beta chain) was captured by sequencing in a study of shared clonotypes between healthy human individuals. Details on this clone: Its antigen is currently unknown.

Sorted-subset replicate PCR reactions contained about 200 ng DNA, corresponding to tens of thousands of T cell genomes. How the authors handled the data: Because ImmunoSEQ provided only junction sequences with no quality scores, the filtering differed. Repertoires were generated with immunoSEQ multiplex PCR, while TCRdb's copy carries only in-frame clones and drops some. V, J and clone size are taken as reported in that table, and D and trimming were inferred from the DNA itself. Of 1.5 million to 1.9 million clones detected, 95% to 99% appear once; the ten largest clones hold less than 0.55%. Germline loops: CDR1 MDHEN, CDR2 SYDVKM. Trimming took off 7 bases at V and 6 bases at J, with 13 bases between the two ends. This CDR3 region has 12 residues. General observations from the study: Naive CD4 clonotypes overlapped across a handful of donors at roughly 4.5%.

This sequence originates from a man aged 30-40 years in good health. V and J are TRBV28 and TRBJ2-7, with TRBD1 as a possible D gene (5 bases). Material: naive CD4+ T cells sorted from blood. The subset here: CD45RA+ positively selected. The CDR3 loop is CASTYRLGEQYF. CDR3 DNA: TGTGCCAGCACCTACAGGCTGGGCGAGCAGTACTTC. Drawing the rest from reference TRBV28 and TRBJ2-7, the complete variable domain is DVKVTQSSRYLVKRTGEKVFLECVQDMDHENMFWYRQDPGLGLRLIYFSYDVKMKEKGDIPEGYSVSREKKERFSLILESASTNQTSMYLCASTYRLGEQYFGPGTRLTVT.